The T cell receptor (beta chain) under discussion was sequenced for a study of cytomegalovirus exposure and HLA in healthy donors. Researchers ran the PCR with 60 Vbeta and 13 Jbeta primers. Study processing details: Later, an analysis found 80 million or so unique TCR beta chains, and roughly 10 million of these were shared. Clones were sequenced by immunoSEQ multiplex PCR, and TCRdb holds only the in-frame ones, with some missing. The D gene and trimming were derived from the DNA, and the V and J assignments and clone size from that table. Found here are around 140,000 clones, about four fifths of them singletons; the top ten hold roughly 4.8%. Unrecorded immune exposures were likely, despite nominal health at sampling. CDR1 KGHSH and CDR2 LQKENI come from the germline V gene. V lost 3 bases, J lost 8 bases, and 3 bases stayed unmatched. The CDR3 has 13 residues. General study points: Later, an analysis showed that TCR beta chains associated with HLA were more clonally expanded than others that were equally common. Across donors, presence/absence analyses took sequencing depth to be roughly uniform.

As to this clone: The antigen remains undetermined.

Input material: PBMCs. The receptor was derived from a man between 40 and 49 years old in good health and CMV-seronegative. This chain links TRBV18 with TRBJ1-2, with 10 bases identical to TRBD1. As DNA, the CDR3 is TGTGCCAGCTCACCTGACAGGGGGCTGGGCTACACCTTC. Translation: CASSPDRGLGYTF.